This T cell receptor (beta chain) is from a study of T-cell memory formation after mild COVID-19. Trimming removed 4 bases at V and 3 bases at J, with 10 bases between. Germline values: CDR1 LGHNA, CDR2 YNFKEQ. The CDR3 runs 14 residues. TCRdb re-called the 5' RACE reads through MiXCR, storing one row per CDR3 protein. This table has hundreds of thousands of distinct CDR3 sequences, roughly 25% appearing once. A note on this clonotype: As yet, its antigen is unknown.

Study results and limitations: Contracting clones localized mainly to CM and EM when CD4+ and mainly to EMRA when CD8+.

The specimen sequenced was PBMCs or a T cell subset sorted from them (not recorded which). The chain recombines TRBV4-2 with TRBJ2-1; tentative D call: TRBD2 (6 bases). The receptor was isolated from an adult woman who had mild COVID-19 (a few samples of this study predate the infection). Cell type and time point are not known. In DNA form, the CDR3 reads TGTGCCAGCAGCCCGGGACTGAACTACAATGAGCAGTTCTTC. Its translation is CASSPGLNYNEQFF.